This TCR beta chain derives from a study of identical twins. The CDR3 spans 15 residues. V shed 0 bases and J shed 0 bases, with 10 bases lying between them. Germline loops: CDR1 DFQATT, CDR2 SNEGSKA (reference sequence). cDNA carried unique molecular identifiers, and a universal primer site was added by template switching. TCRdb processed the 5' RACE reads anew with MiXCR; each CDR3 protein has one entry. The sample lists approximately 620,000 distinct CDR3 sequences; over 8.5% were seen once. Study results and caveats: The authors noted that invariant MAIT and iNKT cells could partly confound zero-insertion analyses.

Concerning this clonotype: The antigen is unknown.

Everyone who gave samples was a healthy Caucasian. These same records also appear under a second study, on yellow fever vaccine responses in identical twins.

Sequences were obtained from PBMCs. The clonotype originates from a woman younger than 30 in good health. The chain links TRBV20-1 to TRBJ2-3; no definite D call. CDR3 nucleotide sequence: TGCAGTGCTAGAGATTCCCCGCCTAGCACAGATACGCAGTATTTT. Protein: CSARDSPPSTDTQYF.